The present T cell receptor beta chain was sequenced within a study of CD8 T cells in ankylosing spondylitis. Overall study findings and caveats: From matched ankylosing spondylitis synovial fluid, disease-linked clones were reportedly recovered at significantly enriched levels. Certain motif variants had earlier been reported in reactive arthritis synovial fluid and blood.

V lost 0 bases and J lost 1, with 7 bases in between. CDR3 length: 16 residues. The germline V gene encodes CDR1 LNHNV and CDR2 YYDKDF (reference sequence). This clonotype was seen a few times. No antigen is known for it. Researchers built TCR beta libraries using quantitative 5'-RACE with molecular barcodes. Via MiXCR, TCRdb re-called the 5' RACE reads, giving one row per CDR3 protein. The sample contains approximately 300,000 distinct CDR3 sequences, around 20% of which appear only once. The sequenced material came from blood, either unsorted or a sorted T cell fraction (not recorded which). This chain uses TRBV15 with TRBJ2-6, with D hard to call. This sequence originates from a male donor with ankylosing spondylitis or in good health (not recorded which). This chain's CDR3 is CATSRDLVSGANVLTF. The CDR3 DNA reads TGTGCCACCAGCAGAGATTTGGTTTCTGGGGCCAACGTCCTGACTTTC.